Below, one T cell receptor (beta chain) is given with its context. Its antigen is not identified. The data were produced by immunoSEQ multiplex PCR, yet TCRdb's version contains in-frame clones alone and is incomplete. The sample carries fewer than 350,000 clones, roughly 90% recorded once. From germline, CDR1 is MNHNS and CDR2 SASEGT. V lost 7 bases and J lost 4, with 8 bases in between. This CDR3 is 12 amino acids long. The sample is drawn from a study of cytomegalovirus exposure and HLA in healthy donors. General study findings and limits: Most sequenced TCRs were rare (though some public TCRs occurred in many donors). Some TCR beta chains (roughly 150 of them) were listed as cytomegalovirus-associated.

The chain employs TRBV6-1 and TRBJ1-5; D remains ambiguous. This clonotype originated in a woman between 18 and 29 years old in good health and CMV-seronegative. The sample taken for sequencing was PBMCs. This CDR3 is CASNQLNQPQHF. The DNA of the CDR3 is TGTGCCAGCAACCAGTTGAATCAGCCCCAGCATTTT.